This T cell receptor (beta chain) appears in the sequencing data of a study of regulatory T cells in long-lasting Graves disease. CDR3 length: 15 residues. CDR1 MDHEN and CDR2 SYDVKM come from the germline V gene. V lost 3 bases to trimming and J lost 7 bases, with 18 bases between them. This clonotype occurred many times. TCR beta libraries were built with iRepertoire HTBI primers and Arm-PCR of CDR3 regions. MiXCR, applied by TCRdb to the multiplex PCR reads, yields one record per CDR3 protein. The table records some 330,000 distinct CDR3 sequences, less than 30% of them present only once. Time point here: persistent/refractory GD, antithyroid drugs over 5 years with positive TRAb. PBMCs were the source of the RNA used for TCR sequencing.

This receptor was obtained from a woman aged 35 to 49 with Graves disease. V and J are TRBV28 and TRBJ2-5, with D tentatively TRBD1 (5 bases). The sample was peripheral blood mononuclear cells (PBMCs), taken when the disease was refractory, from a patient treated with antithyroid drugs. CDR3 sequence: CASSLQGQGRRTQYF. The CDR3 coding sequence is TGTGCCAGCAGTTTGCAGGGTCAGGGCCGGCGGACCCAGTACTTC.